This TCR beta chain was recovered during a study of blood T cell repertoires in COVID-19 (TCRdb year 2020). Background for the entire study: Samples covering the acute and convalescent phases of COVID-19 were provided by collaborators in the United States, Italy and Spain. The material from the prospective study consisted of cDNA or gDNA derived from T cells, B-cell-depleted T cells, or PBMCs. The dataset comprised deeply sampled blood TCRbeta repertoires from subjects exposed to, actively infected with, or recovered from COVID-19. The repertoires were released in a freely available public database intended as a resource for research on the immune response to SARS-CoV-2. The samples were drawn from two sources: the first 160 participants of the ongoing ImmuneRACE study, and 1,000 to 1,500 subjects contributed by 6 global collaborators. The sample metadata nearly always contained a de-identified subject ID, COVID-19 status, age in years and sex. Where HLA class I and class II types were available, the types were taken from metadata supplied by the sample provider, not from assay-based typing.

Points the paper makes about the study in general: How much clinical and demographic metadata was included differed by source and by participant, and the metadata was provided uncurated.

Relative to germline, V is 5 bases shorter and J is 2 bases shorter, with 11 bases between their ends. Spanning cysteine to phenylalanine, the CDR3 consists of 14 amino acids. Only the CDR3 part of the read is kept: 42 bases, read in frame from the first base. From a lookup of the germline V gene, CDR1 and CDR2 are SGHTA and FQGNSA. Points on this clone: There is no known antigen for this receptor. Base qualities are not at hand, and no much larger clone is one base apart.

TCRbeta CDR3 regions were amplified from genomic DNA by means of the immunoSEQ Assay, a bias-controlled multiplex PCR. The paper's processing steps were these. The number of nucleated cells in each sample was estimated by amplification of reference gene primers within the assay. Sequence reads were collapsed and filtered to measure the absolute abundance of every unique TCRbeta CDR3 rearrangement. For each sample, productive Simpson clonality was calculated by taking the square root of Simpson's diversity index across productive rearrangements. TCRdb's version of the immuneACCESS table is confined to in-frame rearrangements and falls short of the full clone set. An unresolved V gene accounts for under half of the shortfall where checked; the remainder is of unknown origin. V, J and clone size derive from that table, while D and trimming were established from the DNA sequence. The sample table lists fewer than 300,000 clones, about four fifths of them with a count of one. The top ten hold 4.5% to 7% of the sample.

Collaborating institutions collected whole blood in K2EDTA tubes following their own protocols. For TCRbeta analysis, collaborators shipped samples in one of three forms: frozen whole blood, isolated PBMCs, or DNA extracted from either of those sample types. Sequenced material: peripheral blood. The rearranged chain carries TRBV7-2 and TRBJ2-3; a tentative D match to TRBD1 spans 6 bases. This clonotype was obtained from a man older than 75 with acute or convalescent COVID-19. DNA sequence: TGTGCCAGCAGCCCGCGACAGGTCACAGATACGCAGTATTTT. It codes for CASSPRQVTDTQYF.